A selection of T cell receptor beta chains follows, all from one sample in a study of shared clonotypes between healthy human individuals. This table comes from immunoSEQ multiplex PCR, and its TCRdb copy is limited to in-frame clones, with some not included. Seen here are about 2 million clones, approximately 95% observed once, and the top ten hold roughly 0.13%. The sequenced material came from naive CD4+ T cells sorted from blood. These receptors all come from a man aged 18 to 29 in good health. Each CDR3 is given with its conserved first and last residue. Each record gives: J gene, V gene, clone size, CDR3 protein. The size field is filled for only some rows; it gives once, few, many or a size class.

TRBJ1-6,TRBV4-2,once,CASSPGGGRVDSPLHF
TRBJ2-3,TRBV10-3,once,CATRVGGTDTQYF
TRBJ2-1,TRBV27,once,CASSLTLSSYNEQFF
TRBJ2-3,TRBV11-3,NA,CASSGPSTDTQYF
TRBJ1-5,TRBV7-2,NA,CASSPAKGGQPQHF
TRBJ2-1,TRBV19,NA,CASSAGGLGPNEQFF
TRBJ2-3,TRBV5-1,NA,CASSLGPAGPSTDTQYF
TRBJ2-5,TRBV7-2,NA,CASSSRTSGMVETQYF
TRBJ1-5,TRBV6-1,NA,CASSEIGDQPQHF
TRBJ1-6,TRBV6-1,NA,CASILGGNNSPLHF
TRBJ1-1,TRBV10-3,NA,CAISAWQGRRSAEAFF
TRBJ2-7,TRBV5-6,NA,CASSNNYEQYF
TRBJ2-3,TRBV5-1,NA,CASSLAGVADTQYF
TRBJ1-3,TRBV2,once,CASRRGTGTGNTIYF
TRBJ2-5,TRBV10-1,NA,CASSVLAGGQETQYF
TRBJ2-7,TRBV19,NA,CASSPEGRTGGYEQYF
TRBJ2-7,TRBV9,many,CASSPPPAGTREQYF
TRBJ2-7,TRBV11-2,NA,CASSFGTSRGPYEQYF
TRBJ2-6,TRBV5-1,NA,CATRQGALGANVLTF
TRBJ2-7,TRBV6-5,NA,CASSRPGQGAYEQYF